This is a list of T cell receptor beta chains from one sample in a study of blood T cell repertoires in COVID-19. Clones were read by immunoSEQ multiplex PCR, and TCRdb kept only the in-frame ones, dropping some. The sample consists of about 270,000 clones, 75% to 90% of them appearing once. Source material: peripheral blood. The receptor source for this set is a woman aged 65 to 85 with COVID-19, enrolled during active disease. The CDR3 runs from the conserved cysteine through the conserved F or W. Each record gives: clone size, V gene, D gene, J gene, CDR3 DNA, CDR3 protein. A D gene is named only where the DNA matches it firmly. The size field is filled for only some rows; it gives once, few, many or a size class.

>.|TRBV29-1|.|TRBJ1-2
TGCAGCGTTGAAGAAGGCCTCGGGGGTCGGGGCTACACCTTC
CSVEEGLGGRGYTF
>.|TRBV5-6|.|TRBJ2-7
TGTGCCAGCAGCTTGAAGGCGGCGTCCTACGAGCAGTACTTC
CASSLKAASYEQYF
>once|TRBV24-1|TRBD2|TRBJ2-3
TGTGCCACCAGTGATTTCGGTAGCGGGGACCCAGATACGCAGTATTTT
CATSDFGSGDPDTQYF
>.|TRBV6-5|TRBD1|TRBJ1-1
TGTGCCAGCAGTTCGACAGGGGGGAACACTGAAGCTTTCTTT
CASSSTGGNTEAFF
>.|TRBV30|TRBD1|TRBJ1-2
TGTGCCTGGAAGGACAGGGGAGACTATGGCTACACCTTC
CAWKDRGDYGYTF
>.|TRBV30|TRBD1|TRBJ1-1
TGTGCCTGGAGTGTACTCTTTGGTAGGGGACAGATTGAAGCTTTCTTT
CAWSVLFGRGQIEAFF
>.|TRBV11-2|.|TRBJ2-2
TGTGCCAGCAGCTTCTTAGCTACCGGGGAGCTGTTTTTT
CASSFLATGELFF
>few|TRBV19|.|TRBJ2-2
TGTGCCAGTAGTATAGACAGCACCGGGGAGCTGTTTTTT
CASSIDSTGELFF
>.|TRBV19|.|TRBJ2-7
TGTGCCAGTAGTGGTCTTGGTCCGAGCGAGCAGTACTTC
CASSGLGPSEQYF
>.|TRBV9|.|TRBJ2-1
TGTGCCAGCAGCGTAGGGCAAGGGGGAGGGGTATACAATGAGCAGTTCTTC
CASSVGQGGGVYNEQFF
>once|TRBV7-8|TRBD2|TRBJ2-2
TGTGCCAGCAGCTTAGGGCTAGCGGGGGGATACACCGGGGAGCTGTTTTTT
CASSLGLAGGYTGELFF
>.|TRBV7-3|TRBD2|TRBJ2-7
TGTGCCAGGGGCGGGGGTTTCAACGAGCAGTACTTC
CARGGGFNEQYF
>.|TRBV5-1|TRBD1|TRBJ2-5
TGCGCCAGCAGCCCGGGGACAGGGAAAGAGACCCAGTACTTC
CASSPGTGKETQYF
>.|TRBV5-1|TRBD1|TRBJ1-6
TGCGCCAGCAGCTTGTTCACAGGGGGATTTAATTCACCCCTCCACTTT
CASSLFTGGFNSPLHF
>.|TRBV5-1|.|TRBJ2-5
TGCGCCGGGCGAGAAGGTAGCGCGTTCCAAGAGACCCAGTACTTC
CAGREGSAFQETQYF
>.|TRBV5-4|TRBD1|TRBJ1-2
TGTGCCAGCAGCTCGAGACAGGGGTCTAACTATGGCTACACCTTC
CASSSRQGSNYGYTF
>few|TRBV27|.|TRBJ2-2
TGTGCCAGCAGTTTCCCGGGAAGAGGGACCGGGGAGCTGTTTTTT
CASSFPGRGTGELFF
>.|TRBV2|.|TRBJ2-3
TGTGCCAGCAGCTCAAAGACAGCAGATACGCAGTATTTT
CASSSKTADTQYF
>.|TRBV4-1|.|TRBJ2-1
TGCGCCAGCAGCTCCCCCGGGACTTCGAGGAATGAGCAGTTCTTC
CASSSPGTSRNEQFF
>.|TRBV19|TRBD1|TRBJ1-1
TGTGCCAGTAGTATAGATCAGGCCTCAGGGGGCGAAGCTTTCTTT
CASSIDQASGGEAFF
>.|TRBV11-2|.|TRBJ2-7
TGTGCCAGCAGCCAAGGGACACCTGAGCAGTACTTC
CASSQGTPEQYF
>few|TRBV27|.|TRBJ1-1
TGTGCCAGCAGTTTTAATCCGGGAGGCACTGAAGCTTTCTTT
CASSFNPGGTEAFF
>.|TRBV23-1|TRBD2|TRBJ2-2
TGCGCCAGCAGTTCTAGCGGGGCGAACAACGTGAACACCGGGGAGCTGTTTTTT
CASSSSGANNVNTGELFF